Shown below are 25 T cell receptor beta chains from a single sample sequenced in a study of shared clonotypes between healthy human individuals. Only in-frame clones appear in the TCRdb table, and some are missing; sequencing was by immunoSEQ multiplex PCR. Found here are about 180,000 clones, 90% to 95% of them singletons; the top ten hold 0.067%. The sequenced sample was naive CD4+ T cells sorted from blood. Specified subset: CD45RA+ positively selected. These receptor sequences come from a woman aged 30 to 39 in good health.

The rearrangement joins TRBV19 to TRBJ2-5, with D perhaps matching TRBD1 (5 bases). From germline, CDR1 is LNHDA and CDR2 SQIVND (reference sequence). Trimming pared 4 bases from V and 2 bases from J, leaving 14 bases between. The CDR3 consists of 15 residues. The CDR3 loop is CASSRRQTSQETQYF. As DNA, the CDR3 is TGTGCCAGTAGTAGGCGACAGACTTCACAAGAGACCCAGTACTTC. The full variable domain, in which reference TRBV19 and TRBJ2-5 provide the parts outside the CDR3, is DGGITQSPKYLFRKEGQNVTLSCEQNLNHDAMYWYRQDPGQGLRLIYYSQIVNDFQKGDIAEGYSVSREKKESFPLTVTSAQKNPTAFYLCASSRRQTSQETQYFGPGTRLLVL.

The table lists this clone with a few counts. This sequence joins TRBV27 and TRBJ2-7, with a tentative D call TRBD1 (5 bases). CDR3 length: 14 amino acids. Trimming cost V 6 bases and J 3 bases, with 15 bases left between them. Germline V gene lookup returns CDR1 MNHEY and CDR2 SMNVEV (reference sequence). The chain's CDR3 is CASRQGRTGYEQYF. The CDR3 DNA sequence: TGTGCCAGCAGGCAGGGCCGAACCGGCTACGAGCAGTACTTC.

This clone was seen a few times. The chain couples TRBV6-5 to TRBJ2-7; 8 nucleotides line up with TRBD1. The junction had 4 bases not matched to a gene; V was cut back by 8 bases and J by 4 bases. The CDR3 spans 12 residues. CDR1 is MNHEY, CDR2 SVGAGI, per germline. In nucleotides, the CDR3 is TGTGCCAGCCGGGACAGGAGATACGAGCAGTACTTC. Protein product: CASRDRRYEQYF.

V gene TRBV28 combines with J gene TRBJ1-2, with a weak D call TRBD1 (6 bases). V was pared by 6 bases and J by 7 bases, with 15 bases between. CDR3 length: 13 residues. The germline gives CDR1 MDHEN, CDR2 SYDVKM. The CDR3 region is CASRGTGAPGYTF. In DNA form, the CDR3 reads TGTGCCAGCAGGGGGACGGGGGCGCCTGGCTACACCTTC.

The V and J genes are TRBV18 and TRBJ2-5; possible D gene TRBD1, 6 bases. The J call may be faulty, since TRBJ2-7 better matches the DNA end. CDR3 length equals 18 residues. Germline CDR1 KGHSH, CDR2 LQKENI. CDR3 in amino acids: CASSPTRDNIYFPLEQYF. The DNA for the CDR3 is TGTGCCAGCTCACCAACTCGGGACAACATATACTTCCCCCTCGAGCAGTACTTC.

This chain joins TRBV18 and TRBJ2-2; D not resolved. In germline, CDR1 is KGHSH, CDR2 LQKENI. Trimming took off 5 bases at V and 2 bases at J, with 9 bases between the two ends. The CDR3 spans 14 residues. The CDR3 coding sequence is TGTGCCAGCTCATTCCCCGGAAACACCGGGGAGCTGTTTTTT. It translates to CASSFPGNTGELFF.

V is TRBV11-2 and J is TRBJ2-3, with D possibly TRBD1 on 6 matching bases. This CDR3 spans 15 amino acids. CDR1 and CDR2 from the germline V gene are SGHAT and FQNNGV. V dropped 4 bases and J dropped 6 bases, with 17 bases sitting between them. The CDR3 nucleotides are TGTGCCAGCAGCTCAAACACCGGGACATTCGATACGCAGTATTTT. Translating gives CASSSNTGTFDTQYF. The full variable domain, in which reference TRBV11-2 and TRBJ2-3 provide the parts outside the CDR3, is EAGVAQSPRYKIIEKRQSVAFWCNPISGHATLYWYQQILGQGPKLLIQFQNNGVVDDSQLPKDRFSAERLKGVDSTLKIQPAKLEDSAVYLCASSSNTGTFDTQYFGPGTRLTVL.

The rearrangement joins TRBV30 to TRBJ2-5; TRBD1 is a possible D gene (6 bases). Trimming stripped 3 bases from V and 7 bases from J, with 21 bases between. The germline CDR1 and CDR2 sequences are GTSNPN and SVGIG (reference sequence). CDR3 size: 15 residues. CDR3 sequence reads: CAWRDKGQPAGTQYF. The CDR3 DNA follows: TGTGCCTGGAGGGACAAGGGACAACCGGCAGGGACCCAGTACTTC.

The chain links TRBV12-1 to TRBJ2-7; the table's D call of TRBD1 was not tested on the DNA. TRBV12-1 is classified as a pseudogene. The CDR3 covers 16 residues. The CDR3 spells CASSGDGASSPYEQYF. Written as DNA, the CDR3 is TGTGCCAGCAGCGGAGATGGGGCCAGTAGCCCCTACGAGCAGTACTTC.

The chain employs TRBV18 and TRBJ2-1; D may match TRBD1 or TRBD2 (6 bases each). The CDR3 extends over 15 amino acids. Trimming stripped 6 bases from V and 9 bases from J, with 21 bases between. From germline, CDR1 is KGHSH and CDR2 LQKENI. The CDR3 reads CASSPPRAGGIEQFF. Written as DNA, the CDR3 is TGTGCCAGCTCCCCCCCAAGAGCCGGGGGCATTGAGCAGTTCTTC.

The chain is built from TRBV5-1 and TRBJ2-2; unclear D gene. The CDR3 sequence is 13 residues long. V dropped 1 base and J dropped 7 bases, with 8 bases sitting between them. Germline assignment: CDR1 SGHRS and CDR2 YFSETQ. The CDR3 nucleotides are TGCGCCAGCAGCTTGTTATTTTTCGGGGAGCTGTTTTTT. Its protein product is CASSLLFFGELFF.

The chain has TRBV27 and TRBJ2-5; tentative D call: TRBD2 (5 bases). The J call may be mistaken, given a closer DNA end match to TRBJ2-7. Germline CDR1 reads MNHEY; CDR2 reads SMNVEV (reference sequence). This CDR3 comprises 12 residues. The CDR3 sequence: CASSGNFYEQYF. The DNA for the CDR3 is TGTGCCAGCAGCGGGAACTTCTACGAGCAGTACTTC.

This rearrangement joins TRBV9 to TRBJ2-1; 11 nucleotides agree with TRBD2. The J segment lost 7 bases and the V segment lost 0 bases, leaving 3 bases of the junction unmatched. From germline, CDR1 is SGDLS and CDR2 YYNGEE. CDR3 length equals 15 residues. DNA of the CDR3: TGTGCCAGCAGCGTAGGACTAGCGGGATCTAATGAGCAGTTCTTC. Translating it yields CASSVGLAGSNEQFF.

CDR3: CASSRGTSGSTDTQYF. The CDR3 DNA follows: TGTGCCAGCAGCCGCGGGACTAGCGGGAGCACAGATACGCAGTATTTT. This chain uses TRBV11-3 with TRBJ2-3; TRBD2 agrees at 12 bases. After removal of 5 bases from V and 0 bases from J, the junction contained 3 bases not matched to a gene. Per germline, CDR1 SGHNT and CDR2 YENEEA. The CDR3 is made up of 16 amino acids.

This clone was detected a few times. The rearrangement uses TRBV4-1 and TRBJ2-7; tentative D call: TRBD1 (5 bases). The CDR3 loop spans 13 amino acids. V was pared by 0 bases and J by 7 bases, with 10 bases between. CDR1 and CDR2 (germline): MGHRA, YSYEKL. The CDR3 DNA reads as TGCGCCAGCAGCCAAGAGGGCGACAGAGAGCAGTACTTC. The encoded protein is CASSQEGDREQYF.

A single count supports this clone. This chain connects TRBV28 to TRBJ1-1; the D is unclear. With 2 bases removed from V and 2 bases from J, the gap between germline ends came to 6 bases. Germline loops: CDR1 MDHEN, CDR2 SYDVKM. The CDR3 sequence is 13 residues long. CDR3 loop: CASSLPTNTEAFF. DNA for the CDR3: TGTGCCAGCAGTTTACCGACTAACACTGAAGCTTTCTTT.

This clone was picked up one time. The rearrangement links TRBV10-3 to TRBJ2-5; no definite D call. CDR1 and CDR2 from the germline V gene are ENHRY and SYGVKD. The V gene lost 7 bases and the J gene lost 1 base, with 10 bases spanning the gap. The CDR3 contains 13 residues. This CDR3 reads CAINRDIQETQYF. The CDR3 nucleotides read TGTGCCATCAACAGAGACATCCAAGAGACCCAGTACTTC.

This clone has just a few counts. V usage is TRBV5-4 and J usage is TRBJ2-7; 7 bases fit TRBD2. J lost 6 bases, V lost 3 bases, and 9 bases had no gene match. Germline V gives CDR1 SGHNT, CDR2 YYREEE (reference sequence). The CDR3 sequence is 14 residues long. The CDR3: CASSSPAGEGEQYF. DNA of the CDR3: TGTGCCAGCAGCTCCCCGGCGGGAGAAGGCGAGCAGTACTTC.

The rearrangement uses TRBV28 and TRBJ1-1, with TRBD1 identical over 7 bases. The CDR3 is 12 residues long. With V trimmed by 2 bases and J by 8 bases, 2 bases remained unmatched. The germline gives CDR1 MDHEN, CDR2 SYDVKM. The CDR3 DNA reads TGTGCCAGCAGTTTAAGGGGGCCGGAAGCTTTCTTT. Amino acid sequence: CASSLRGPEAFF.

The chain joins TRBV11-2 to TRBJ1-2; D is unresolved. Germline V lookup: CDR1 SGHAT, CDR2 FQNNGV. Trimming took 5 bases from V and 3 from J, leaving 10 bases between them. The CDR3 runs 13 residues. CDR3 sequence: CASSPTMDYGYTF. CDR3 sequence (DNA): TGTGCCAGCAGCCCTACGATGGACTATGGCTACACCTTC.

The V gene is TRBV7-9, the J gene TRBJ2-1; D is uncertain. Trimming removed 2 bases at V and 7 bases at J, with 15 bases between. In germline, CDR1 is SEHNR, CDR2 FQNEAQ (reference sequence). The CDR3 is 15 amino acids. The CDR3 bases are TGTGCCAGCAGCTTATTTCGTGACCCGGAGAATGAGCAGTTCTTC. It is translated as CASSLFRDPENEQFF.

The CDR3 region has the DNA TGTGCCTCCACAGACTCGGGGGGGGCGAAACTAAGATATGGCTACACCTTC. It encodes CASTDSGGAKLRYGYTF. The rearrangement uses TRBV27 and TRBJ1-2; tentatively, D is TRBD1 (6 bases). Trimming cost V 11 bases and J 5 bases, with 30 bases left between them. Germline V gene data show CDR1 as MNHEY and CDR2 as SMNVEV (reference sequence). The CDR3 loop spans 17 amino acids.

J is TRBJ2-2 and V is TRBV5-1; 11 bases are a match to TRBD1. CDR1 is SGHRS and CDR2 is YFSETQ in the germline V gene. The trim removed 4 bases at V and 3 bases at J, leaving 5 bases unmatched. The CDR3 extends over 16 amino acids. CDR3 residues: CASSHGTGGYTGELFF. Here the CDR3 DNA reads TGCGCCAGCAGCCACGGGACAGGGGGATACACCGGGGAGCTGTTTTTT.

This clone appeared a few times. The chain couples TRBV21-1 to TRBJ1-2. TRBV21-1 is recorded as a pseudogene. The CDR3 sequence is 15 residues long. CDR3 in amino acids: CASSPSRERYYGYTF. The CDR3 nucleotides are TGTGCCAGCAGCCCAAGCAGGGAGAGGTACTATGGCTACACCTTC.

This clone has just one count. This chain links TRBV25-1 with TRBJ2-6; TRBD2 aligns across 7 bases. The ends lost 2 bases at V and 0 bases at J; junction bases unmatched: 1. Germline V gene sequence: CDR1 MGHDK, CDR2 SYGVNS. CDR3 length: 16 amino acids. The CDR3 coding sequence is TGTGCCAGCAGTGAAGGGAGGGGCTCTGGGGCCAACGTCCTGACTTTC. Amino acids: CASSEGRGSGANVLTF.